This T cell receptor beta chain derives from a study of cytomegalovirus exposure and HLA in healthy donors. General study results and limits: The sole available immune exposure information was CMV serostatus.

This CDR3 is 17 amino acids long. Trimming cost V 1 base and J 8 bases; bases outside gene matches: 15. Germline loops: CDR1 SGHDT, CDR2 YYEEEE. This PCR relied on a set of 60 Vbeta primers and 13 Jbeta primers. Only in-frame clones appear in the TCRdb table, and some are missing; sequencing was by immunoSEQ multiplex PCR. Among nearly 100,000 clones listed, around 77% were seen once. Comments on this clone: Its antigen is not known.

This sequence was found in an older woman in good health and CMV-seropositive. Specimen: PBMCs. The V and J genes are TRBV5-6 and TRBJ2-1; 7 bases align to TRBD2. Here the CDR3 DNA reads TGTGCCAGCAGCTTGAAAAGAATCGGCGGGAGTTACGATGAGCAGTTCTTC. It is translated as CASSLKRIGGSYDEQFF.